These 2 T cell receptor beta chains came from one sample sequenced in a study of blood T cell repertoires in COVID-19. Here immunoSEQ multiplex PCR was the method, and the copy in TCRdb shows in-frame clones only, minus some. The sample holds 300,000 to 450,000 clones, approximately 86% seen once. Material: peripheral blood. The receptors were sampled from a human donor in a cohort sampled during active COVID-19.

The genes are TRBV11-2 and TRBJ1-1; D not certain. The germline V gene has CDR1 SGHAT and CDR2 FQNNGV. V was shortened by 1 base and J by 4 bases, with 16 bases between the two germline ends. The CDR3 sequence is 16 residues long. DNA for the CDR3: TGTGCCAGCAGCTTAGGGGTTTGGGCTCTGGGCACTGAAGCTTTCTTT. Translated: CASSLGVWALGTEAFF.

V usage is TRBV28 and J usage is TRBJ1-2; 9 bases agree with TRBD1. V shed 7 bases, J shed 7 bases, and the junction held 10 bases outside the gene matches. This CDR3 comprises 14 residues. In germline, CDR1 is MDHEN, CDR2 SYDVKM. CDR3 region: CASKLTGGIGGYTF. In DNA, the CDR3 is TGTGCCAGCAAATTGACAGGGGGTATCGGTGGCTACACCTTC.